This T cell receptor beta chain was profiled in a study of shared clonotypes between healthy human individuals (dated by TCRdb to 2019 to 2021). As for the study more broadly: The cohort included three men and a couple of women between 18 and 49 years of age. The study deeply sequenced blood TCR repertoires of five healthy adults to estimate repertoire size and the extent of clonotype sharing between individuals. Per donor, leukapheresis produced somewhere between about 0.9 and 10 billion PBMCs. For each donor, three plates each were used for CD4 naive and CD4 memory, two plates were used for CD8 naive, and one plate was used for CD8 memory. Different laboratories and diverse techniques were used to prepare libraries and sequence TCR repertoires, to increase sequencing depth and limit assay-specific biases. Results and caveats for the whole study, not just this receptor: Naive subsets generally had larger estimated clonotype richness than memory subsets. Rarefaction of sorted-subset datasets indicated incomplete sequencing despite the large sequencing depth. Higher generation probabilities were observed for clonotypes shared by all four sorted-subset donors than for non-shared clonotypes. Roughly 5% of naive CD4, 3.5% of naive CD8, 2% to 2.5% of memory CD4, and approximately 0.39% of memory CD8 clonotypes were shared across four donors. Because the study included only a small number of donors, the genetic and exposure-history diversity represented was limited. Pairwise subsampling indicated that sequencing depth was expected to affect the degree of clonotype sharing among donors. Only blood was sampled, and tissue TCR repertoires likely differ from those in blood.

The donors were healthy, HIV-negative adults with no recently reported acute infections or vaccinations. Only Caucasian adults living in Nashville, Tennessee, USA were represented among the donors. CD4+ T cells were enriched by magnetic negative selection; naive cells were then positively selected on CD45RA, and the negative fraction formed the memory subset. Blood was collected by leukapheresis, and PBMCs were isolated by Ficoll-Histopaque density gradient centrifugation and then cryopreserved in liquid nitrogen vapor phase. Analytical flow cytometry was used to check the purity and quantity of each magnetically sorted T cell population. Genomic DNA was isolated from each sorted fraction and quantified by UV absorbance on a Nanodrop 2000c. The junction shows trimming of 1 base on V and 0 bases on J, and the gene matches do not reach 2 bases of it. CDR3 length: 14 amino acids, cysteine to phenylalanine. The CDR3 DNA has 42 bases and is translated from base 1. CDR1 and CDR2 (SQVTM, ANQGSEA) derive from the germline V gene.

Using the deep immunoSEQ assay, multiplex PCR amplified TCR CDR3 regions from genomic DNA. For each cell subset, the extracted genomic DNA was distributed evenly across all wells of several immunoSEQ 96-well plates, and each plate served as one replicate. For sorted subsets, each replicate PCR was loaded with approximately 190 ng genomic DNA, equivalent to 30,000 or so T cell genomes. The purified libraries were quantified using a Qubit 3.0 fluorometer, sized with a Bioanalyzer 2100, and then quantified again using the KAPA Library Quantification kit. Every immunoSEQ 96-well plate was sequenced on a dedicated single-read 150-cycle Illumina NextSeq 550 flow cell. In the original analysis: Because only junctional sequences without quality scores were contained in the immunoSEQ output, filtering matching that applied to full-length reads could not be performed. To assign V/J genes and CDR3, sequences were annotated using PyIR, a Python wrapper for IgBLAST v1.9, with IMGT germline references. Reads were removed for weak V/J assignments (E-value above 1e-6), missing CDR3, stop codons, out-of-frame junctions, or ambiguous translated residues. A V3J clonotype was defined by an identical inferred V gene, J gene, and CDR3 amino acid sequence. Percentage overlap between repertoires was computed as shared unique clonotypes divided by the size of the smaller repertoire. Three approaches were used to assess repertoire richness: RTK rarefaction, the Chao1 estimator, and Recon v2.1 estimates of unobserved clonotypes. OLGA was used to compute generation probabilities for all TCRbeta clonotypes that the gDNA method yielded from a few donors. Entries here come from immuneACCESS through TCRdb and include only in-frame sequences with V and J called. Some clones fail to appear in such tables; in the studies checked, an unresolved V gene covers under half of the shortfall, and the cause of the remainder is unknown. D and trimming come from the DNA, and the V and J calls and clone size come from that table. Present in this sample are approximately 1.1 million clones, around three quarters of which were seen just once. Around 0.47% of the sample belongs to the ten largest clones.

On this clone itself: No cognate antigen has been identified for it. No much larger clone is present one base from it, and per-base qualities are unavailable. This CDR3 is also generated by other DNA sequences in the sample.

Sequenced sample: memory CD4+ T cells from PBMCs. Read against the paper, the sample's cell subset or site label means: CD45RA-negative fraction. The chain joins TRBV29-1 to TRBJ2-7, with 8 bases matching TRBD2. The source is a man aged 18 to 35 in good health. Some clones in this sample may be carry-over from other donors' samples. At the DNA level, the sequence is TGCAGCGTTGAAGTAGCGGGGAGCTCCTACGAGCAGTACTTC. Translated, this is CSVEVAGSSYEQYF.